The T cell receptor (beta chain) described here comes from a study of blood T cell repertoires in COVID-19. Study summary: T cells, B-cell-depleted T cells, or PBMCs provided the cDNA or gDNA that served as material.

Original processing methods: Reference gene primers were amplified, and this amplification served to estimate nucleated cell counts. Libraries were prepared by immunoSEQ multiplex PCR; TCRdb keeps only in-frame clonotypes and omits some of them. The DNA was the basis for D and trimming; V, J and clone size are from that table. The sample shows approximately 390,000 clones, about 87% of them seen only once. Living in roughly 23 US areas, the participants were between roughly 18 and 90 years of age. Participants were placed into cohorts based on the clinical history they reported. The sequence was obtained from a woman aged 45-65 years who had recovered from COVID-19. Sequenced input: PBMCs or T cells enriched from blood (not recorded which).

The CDR3 spells CASSLSTSGGAYNEQFF. The CDR3 region has the DNA TGTGCCAGCAGCTTATCGACTAGCGGGGGGGCCTACAATGAGCAGTTCTTC. V and J are TRBV11-2 and TRBJ2-1; 14 bases line up with TRBD2. With V trimmed by 2 bases and J by 2 bases, 2 bases remained unmatched. The CDR3 extends over 17 amino acids. Germline V gene data show CDR1 as SGHAT and CDR2 as FQNNGV.